The present T cell receptor beta chain was sequenced within a study of a mutant IDH1 vaccine in newly diagnosed glioma. Study as a whole: Treatment recipients were about 62% male and about 40% female, and their mean age was approximately 43 years. Overall study findings and caveats: Top-clonotype changes in peripheral T cells seemed unrelated to pseudoprogression. A vaccine-induced immune response developed in around 94% of the patients.

With respect to this clone: What it binds is unknown. This same CDR3 is encoded by further DNA sequences in the sample.

The method was immunoSEQ multiplex PCR; TCRdb's version includes in-frame clones alone and lacks a portion of them. Found here are 88,000 or so clones, approximately 85% of them singletons; the top ten hold 2% to 2.5%. As to time point: week 23, last vaccination. Vaccination comprised doses that each held 300 ug of mutant IDH1 20-mer peptide, plus topical imiquimod. Germline CDR1 and CDR2: MNHEY and SMNVEV (reference sequence). The CDR3 extends over 14 amino acids. Deletions cut 2 bases from V and 2 bases from J, with 7 bases between. The V gene is TRBV27, the J gene TRBJ1-5; the D gene is possibly TRBD1 (5 bases). The TCR was taken from a man in his thirties or forties with glioma. Some clones in this sample may be carry-over from other donors' samples. The sequenced sample was PBMCs, obtained from a glioma patient whose treatment included an IDH1 peptide vaccine. The CDR3 DNA is TGTGCCAGCAGTTTAACGGGGGGCAATCAGCCCCAGCATTTT. Translating gives CASSLTGGNQPQHF.